This is a list of T cell receptor beta chains from one sample in a study of T cells in Graves' hyperthyroidism and ophthalmopathy. TCRdb ran MiXCR on the multiplex PCR reads and lists one entry per CDR3 protein. This table has approximately 600,000 distinct CDR3 sequences, under 25% appearing once. Sequenced sample: blood. Receptors were obtained from a man under 40 with Graves' ophthalmopathy. Each CDR3 is given with its conserved first and last residue. The order of the fields is D gene, J gene, clone size, V gene, CDR3 protein, CDR3 DNA. D genes are given only for firm matches. Only part of the rows carry a size: once, few, many, or a class if the clone is expanded.

d_call: NA; j_call: TRBJ2-1; clone_size: NA; v_call: TRBV7-6; cdr3_aa: CASSLVGWEQFF; cdr3_nt: TGTGCCAGCAGCTTGGTCGGATGGGAGCAGTTCTTC
d_call: NA; j_call: TRBJ2-5; clone_size: NA; v_call: TRBV29-1; cdr3_aa: CSVEGAVMYQETQYF; cdr3_nt: TGCAGCGTTGAAGGGGCAGTGATGTACCAAGAGACCCAGTACTTC
d_call: TRBD1; j_call: TRBJ2-3; clone_size: few; v_call: TRBV7-9; cdr3_aa: CASSMSLGQTDTQYF; cdr3_nt: TGTGCCAGCAGCATGAGCCTGGGACAGACAGATACGCAGTATTTT
d_call: TRBD1; j_call: TRBJ1-2; clone_size: NA; v_call: TRBV12-3/TRBV12-4; cdr3_aa: CASSLARQGYGYTF; cdr3_nt: TGTGCCAGCAGTTTGGCGAGACAGGGCTATGGCTACACCTTC
d_call: NA; j_call: TRBJ2-7; clone_size: once; v_call: TRBV2; cdr3_aa: CASSPSWRSYEQYF; cdr3_nt: TGTGCCAGCAGCCCCAGCTGGCGCTCCTACGAGCAGTACTTC
d_call: TRBD2; j_call: TRBJ2-1; clone_size: few; v_call: TRBV4-3; cdr3_aa: CASSQDSGGGSYNEQFF; cdr3_nt: TGCGCCAGCAGCCAAGATTCGGGAGGGGGCTCCTACAATGAGCAGTTCTTC
d_call: NA; j_call: TRBJ1-4; clone_size: many; v_call: TRBV28; cdr3_aa: CASWGLGEKLFF; cdr3_nt: TGTGCCAGCTGGGGGTTGGGGGAAAAACTGTTTTTT
d_call: NA; j_call: TRBJ2-2; clone_size: NA; v_call: TRBV7-8; cdr3_aa: CASSYTSSGGELFF; cdr3_nt: TGTGCCAGCAGCTATACTAGCTCCGGCGGGGAGCTGTTTTTT
d_call: TRBD2; j_call: TRBJ2-3; clone_size: NA; v_call: TRBV13; cdr3_aa: CASSVVGGLASTDTQYF; cdr3_nt: TGTGCCAGCAGCGTAGTAGGCGGACTAGCGAGCACAGATACGCAGTATTTT
d_call: TRBD2; j_call: TRBJ2-7; clone_size: many; v_call: TRBV27; cdr3_aa: CASTGLAGDSSYEQYF; cdr3_nt: TGTGCCAGCACTGGCTTAGCGGGAGACTCCTCCTACGAGCAGTACTTC
d_call: TRBD1; j_call: TRBJ1-1; clone_size: many; v_call: TRBV6-1; cdr3_aa: CASNYRGPGTEAFF; cdr3_nt: TGTGCCAGCAACTACAGGGGGCCGGGCACTGAAGCTTTCTTT
d_call: TRBD1; j_call: TRBJ2-2; clone_size: many; v_call: TRBV30; cdr3_aa: CAWRSGTGNTGELFF; cdr3_nt: TGTGCCTGGAGATCCGGGACAGGGAACACCGGGGAGCTGTTTTTT
d_call: TRBD1; j_call: TRBJ1-3; clone_size: few; v_call: TRBV7-2; cdr3_aa: CASSIPDRHSGNTIYF; cdr3_nt: TGTGCCAGCAGCATACCGGACAGGCACTCTGGAAACACCATATATTTT
d_call: TRBD2; j_call: TRBJ2-7; clone_size: NA; v_call: TRBV11-3; cdr3_aa: CASSSGTSGSISEQYF; cdr3_nt: TGTGCCAGCAGCTCCGGGACTAGCGGGAGTATCAGCGAGCAGTACTTC
d_call: NA; j_call: TRBJ2-3; clone_size: few; v_call: TRBV5-6; cdr3_aa: CASSSVVSTDTQYF; cdr3_nt: TGTGCCAGCAGCTCTGTAGTGTCCACAGATACGCAGTATTTT
d_call: TRBD2; j_call: TRBJ2-7; clone_size: NA; v_call: TRBV27; cdr3_aa: CASSLSGGAPDEQYF; cdr3_nt: TGTGCCAGCAGTTTATCCGGGGGGGCCCCCGACGAGCAGTACTTC
d_call: NA; j_call: TRBJ2-3; clone_size: many; v_call: TRBV27; cdr3_aa: CASSSGTTITDTQYF; cdr3_nt: TGTGCCAGCAGTTCCGGGACAACCATCACAGATACGCAGTATTTT
d_call: NA; j_call: TRBJ2-3; clone_size: NA; v_call: TRBV11-3; cdr3_aa: CASSARTTQTSDTQYF; cdr3_nt: TGTGCCAGCAGCGCCCGGACTACCCAGACATCAGATACGCAGTATTTT
d_call: NA; j_call: TRBJ2-5; clone_size: NA; v_call: TRBV3-1; cdr3_aa: CASSRLSETQYF; cdr3_nt: TGTGCCAGCAGCCGACTATCAGAGACCCAGTACTTC
d_call: NA; j_call: TRBJ1-2; clone_size: NA; v_call: TRBV14; cdr3_aa: CASSPGKSYGYTF; cdr3_nt: TGTGCCAGCAGCCCGGGAAAAAGCTATGGCTACACCTTC
d_call: TRBD2; j_call: TRBJ2-7; clone_size: few; v_call: TRBV12-3/TRBV12-4; cdr3_aa: CASSFPRGDEQYF; cdr3_nt: TGTGCCAGCAGTTTTCCTCGGGGGGACGAGCAGTACTTC
d_call: TRBD1; j_call: TRBJ1-5; clone_size: NA; v_call: TRBV29-1; cdr3_aa: CSVAYQGVGQPQHF; cdr3_nt: TGCAGCGTCGCCTATCAGGGGGTTGGTCAGCCCCAGCATTTT
d_call: NA; j_call: TRBJ2-2; clone_size: once; v_call: TRBV20-1; cdr3_aa: CSAMNRDNTGELFF; cdr3_nt: TGCAGTGCTATGAACCGGGATAACACCGGGGAGCTGTTTTTT
d_call: NA; j_call: TRBJ1-2; clone_size: many; v_call: TRBV7-9; cdr3_aa: CASSRTDYGYTF; cdr3_nt: TGTGCCAGCAGCCGGACAGATTATGGCTACACCTTC
d_call: NA; j_call: TRBJ1-1; clone_size: many; v_call: TRBV28; cdr3_aa: CASSPTNRENTEAFF; cdr3_nt: TGTGCCAGCAGTCCAACAAACAGGGAAAACACTGAAGCTTTCTTT
d_call: TRBD1; j_call: TRBJ2-7; clone_size: few; v_call: TRBV6-1; cdr3_aa: CASSNTGTAPYEQYF; cdr3_nt: TGTGCCAGCAGTAATACCGGGACAGCTCCCTACGAGCAGTACTTC
d_call: NA; j_call: TRBJ1-1; clone_size: NA; v_call: TRBV14; cdr3_aa: CASSEGYTEAFF; cdr3_nt: TGTGCCAGCAGCGAGGGTTACACTGAAGCTTTCTTT
d_call: NA; j_call: TRBJ2-7; clone_size: few; v_call: TRBV5-1; cdr3_aa: CASSPDTERQYF; cdr3_nt: TGCGCCAGCAGTCCAGATACAGAACGGCAGTACTTC
d_call: TRBD2; j_call: TRBJ2-3; clone_size: few; v_call: TRBV6-1; cdr3_aa: CASSQASGNTDTQYF; cdr3_nt: TGTGCCAGCAGTCAAGCTAGCGGCAACACAGATACGCAGTATTTT
d_call: TRBD2; j_call: TRBJ2-5; clone_size: NA; v_call: TRBV9; cdr3_aa: CASSASGVQETQYF; cdr3_nt: TGTGCCAGCAGCGCAAGCGGGGTACAAGAGACCCAGTACTTC
d_call: TRBD2; j_call: TRBJ2-1; clone_size: NA; v_call: TRBV5-4; cdr3_aa: CASSQDFQTSGNNEQFF; cdr3_nt: TGTGCCAGCAGCCAAGACTTCCAGACTAGCGGCAACAATGAGCAGTTCTTC
d_call: TRBD1; j_call: TRBJ1-5; clone_size: many; v_call: TRBV20-1; cdr3_aa: CSAPDRGGNQPQHF; cdr3_nt: TGCAGTGCCCCAGACAGGGGCGGGAATCAGCCCCAGCATTTT
d_call: TRBD2; j_call: TRBJ2-2; clone_size: NA; v_call: TRBV20-1; cdr3_aa: CSARSTSGRNTGELFF; cdr3_nt: TGCAGTGCTAGAAGTACTAGCGGGAGAAACACCGGGGAGCTGTTTTTT
d_call: TRBD2; j_call: TRBJ2-7; clone_size: few; v_call: TRBV27; cdr3_aa: CASRLAGAGEQYF; cdr3_nt: TGTGCCAGCAGGCTAGCGGGAGCGGGTGAGCAGTACTTC
d_call: NA; j_call: TRBJ2-1; clone_size: NA; v_call: TRBV5-1; cdr3_aa: CASSLGGSSYNEQSF; cdr3_nt: TGCGCCAGCAGCTTGGGGGGTAGCTCCTACAATGAGCAGTCCTTC
d_call: NA; j_call: TRBJ1-1; clone_size: few; v_call: TRBV5-6; cdr3_aa: CASRDTGGNTEAFF; cdr3_nt: TGTGCCAGCAGGGACACTGGCGGGAACACTGAAGCTTTCTTT
d_call: TRBD2; j_call: TRBJ2-7; clone_size: few; v_call: TRBV27; cdr3_aa: CASSLYPRRTYVAGVYEQYF; cdr3_nt: TGTGCCAGCAGTTTATACCCCAGGAGGACTTACGTGGCGGGAGTCTACGAGCAGTACTTC
d_call: NA; j_call: TRBJ2-7; clone_size: many; v_call: TRBV12-3/TRBV12-4; cdr3_aa: CASSPRTGLGEQYF; cdr3_nt: TGTGCCAGCAGTCCCAGGACGGGCCTTGGGGAGCAGTACTTC
d_call: TRBD1; j_call: TRBJ1-5; clone_size: NA; v_call: TRBV4-1; cdr3_aa: CASSQGQGVQPQHF; cdr3_nt: TGCGCCAGCAGCCAAGGACAGGGGGTTCAGCCCCAGCATTTT
d_call: NA; j_call: TRBJ2-7; clone_size: few; v_call: TRBV29-1; cdr3_aa: CSVQPGTYEQYF; cdr3_nt: TGCAGCGTTCAGCCGGGCACCTACGAGCAGTACTTC
d_call: TRBD1; j_call: TRBJ2-5; clone_size: many; v_call: TRBV18; cdr3_aa: CASSLTPGQQETQYF; cdr3_nt: TGTGCCAGCTCGCTAACCCCGGGACAGCAAGAGACCCAGTACTTC
d_call: TRBD1; j_call: TRBJ2-2; clone_size: once; v_call: TRBV24-1; cdr3_aa: CATSGLTGGAGTGELFF; cdr3_nt: TGTGCCACCAGTGGGTTGACAGGGGGCGCGGGCACCGGGGAGCTGTTTTTT
d_call: NA; j_call: TRBJ1-5; clone_size: many; v_call: TRBV28; cdr3_aa: CASSSRAFLQPQHF; cdr3_nt: TGTGCCAGCAGTTCCCGGGCCTTTCTGCAGCCCCAGCATTTT
d_call: NA; j_call: TRBJ1-1; clone_size: many; v_call: TRBV2; cdr3_aa: CASARLGNTEAFF; cdr3_nt: TGTGCCAGTGCTCGACTGGGGAACACTGAAGCTTTCTTT
d_call: NA; j_call: TRBJ2-7; clone_size: NA; v_call: TRBV18; cdr3_aa: CASSRDASYEQYF; cdr3_nt: TGTGCCAGCTCACGGGACGCCTCCTACGAGCAGTACTTC
d_call: NA; j_call: TRBJ1-5; clone_size: NA; v_call: TRBV20-1; cdr3_aa: CSASTGGSNQPQHF; cdr3_nt: TGCAGTGCTAGTACGGGAGGTAGCAATCAGCCCCAGCATTTT